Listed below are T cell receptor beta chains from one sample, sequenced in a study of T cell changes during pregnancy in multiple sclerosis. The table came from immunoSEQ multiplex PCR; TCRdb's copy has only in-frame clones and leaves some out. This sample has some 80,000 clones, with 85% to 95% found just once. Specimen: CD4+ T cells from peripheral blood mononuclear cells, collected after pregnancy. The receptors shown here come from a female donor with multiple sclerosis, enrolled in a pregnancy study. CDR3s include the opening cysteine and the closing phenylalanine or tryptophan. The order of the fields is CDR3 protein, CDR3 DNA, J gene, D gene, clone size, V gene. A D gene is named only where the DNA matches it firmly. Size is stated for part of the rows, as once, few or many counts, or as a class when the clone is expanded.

CDR3 protein: CASSATGMNTEAFF; CDR3 DNA: TGTGCCAGCAGTGCGACGGGGATGAACACTGAAGCTTTCTTT; J gene: TRBJ1-1; D gene: -; clone size: once; V gene: TRBV28
CDR3 protein: CASSLRGRTDTQYF; CDR3 DNA: TGCGCCAGCAGCTTGAGGGGTCGCACAGATACGCAGTATTTT; J gene: TRBJ2-3; D gene: -; clone size: once; V gene: TRBV5-1
CDR3 protein: CASSLTGRKLEAFF; CDR3 DNA: TGTGCCAGCAGTTTAACAGGCAGAAAACTCGAAGCTTTCTTT; J gene: TRBJ1-1; D gene: -; clone size: -; V gene: TRBV27
CDR3 protein: CASRGTATINQPQHF; CDR3 DNA: TGTGCCAGCAGAGGGACAGCCACGATCAATCAGCCCCAGCATTTT; J gene: TRBJ1-5; D gene: TRBD1; clone size: -; V gene: TRBV6-6
CDR3 protein: CACPEGLPDCEQYF; CDR3 DNA: TGTGCCTGCCCCGAGGGACTACCCGATTGCGAGCAGTACTTC; J gene: TRBJ2-7; D gene: TRBD2; clone size: -; V gene: TRBV5-3
CDR3 protein: CASSKTGRSHEGYTF; CDR3 DNA: TGTGCCAGTAGTAAGACAGGACGTTCGCACGAGGGCTACACCTTC; J gene: TRBJ1-2; D gene: -; clone size: once; V gene: TRBV19
CDR3 protein: CASRGEPYSNQPQHF; CDR3 DNA: TGCGCCAGCAGAGGAGAACCGTATAGCAATCAGCCCCAGCATTTT; J gene: TRBJ1-5; D gene: -; clone size: -; V gene: TRBV5-1
CDR3 protein: CASSQVASGIRTGELFF; CDR3 DNA: TGCGCCAGCAGCCAAGTGGCTAGCGGGATAAGAACCGGGGAGCTGTTTTTT; J gene: TRBJ2-2; D gene: TRBD2; clone size: -; V gene: TRBV4-1
CDR3 protein: CASSLTSSYNEQFF; CDR3 DNA: TGTGCCAGCAGCTTGACAAGTTCCTACAATGAGCAGTTCTTC; J gene: TRBJ2-1; D gene: -; clone size: -; V gene: TRBV5-4
CDR3 protein: CASSLAGEANEKLFF; CDR3 DNA: TGTGCCAGCAGCTTAGCAGGGGAAGCTAATGAAAAACTGTTTTTT; J gene: TRBJ1-4; D gene: -; clone size: -; V gene: TRBV7-9
CDR3 protein: CASSPPTGNTEAFF; CDR3 DNA: TGTGCCAGCAGTCCGCCGACAGGGAACACTGAAGCTTTCTTT; J gene: TRBJ1-1; D gene: -; clone size: -; V gene: TRBV28
CDR3 protein: CASSLTGGKNIQYF; CDR3 DNA: TGTGCCAGCAGTTTAACGGGGGGCAAAAACATTCAGTACTTC; J gene: TRBJ2-4; D gene: TRBD2; clone size: -; V gene: TRBV28
CDR3 protein: CASSPGQPGSNQPQHF; CDR3 DNA: TGTGCCAGCTCACCAGGTCAGCCGGGGAGCAATCAGCCCCAGCATTTT; J gene: TRBJ1-5; D gene: -; clone size: -; V gene: TRBV18
CDR3 protein: CASSVGGGGTDTQYF; CDR3 DNA: TGTGCCAGCAGCGTTGGCGGAGGAGGGACAGATACGCAGTATTTT; J gene: TRBJ2-3; D gene: -; clone size: -; V gene: TRBV9
CDR3 protein: CASSMVYHYTF; CDR3 DNA: TGTGCCAGCAGCATGGTCTACCACTACACCTTC; J gene: TRBJ1-2; D gene: -; clone size: -; V gene: TRBV7-9
CDR3 protein: CASSLEGSGGLQYF; CDR3 DNA: TGTGCCAGCAGCTTAGAGGGTAGCGGGGGATTGCAGTACTTC; J gene: TRBJ2-7; D gene: TRBD2; clone size: -; V gene: TRBV11-2
CDR3 protein: CASSPVRLAGRSYEQYF; CDR3 DNA: TGTGCCAGCAGCCCGGTACGACTAGCGGGACGATCCTACGAGCAGTACTTC; J gene: TRBJ2-7; D gene: TRBD2; clone size: -; V gene: TRBV7-2
CDR3 protein: CASSPRDRGSNQPQHF; CDR3 DNA: TGTGCCAGCTCACCACGGGACAGGGGGAGCAATCAGCCCCAGCATTTT; J gene: TRBJ1-5; D gene: TRBD1; clone size: -; V gene: TRBV18
CDR3 protein: CASSVSGDSNQPQHF; CDR3 DNA: TGTGCCAGCAGTGTCTCAGGGGATAGCAATCAGCCCCAGCATTTT; J gene: TRBJ1-5; D gene: -; clone size: -; V gene: TRBV6-4
CDR3 protein: CASSPSGTHPNEQFF; CDR3 DNA: TGTGCCAGCTCCCCTTCCGGGACTCACCCCAATGAGCAGTTCTTC; J gene: TRBJ2-1; D gene: -; clone size: -; V gene: TRBV18
CDR3 protein: CASGGLAGAYGELFF; CDR3 DNA: TGTGCCAGCGGCGGTTTAGCGGGAGCTTACGGGGAGCTGTTTTTT; J gene: TRBJ2-2; D gene: TRBD2; clone size: -; V gene: TRBV28
CDR3 protein: CASSFWTGAGDTQYF; CDR3 DNA: TGTGCCAGCAGTTTCTGGACAGGGGCAGGAGATACGCAGTATTTT; J gene: TRBJ2-3; D gene: TRBD1; clone size: -; V gene: TRBV28
CDR3 protein: CASSEDTSVYEQYF; CDR3 DNA: TGTGCCAGCAGTGAAGATACTAGCGTCTACGAGCAGTACTTC; J gene: TRBJ2-7; D gene: TRBD2; clone size: -; V gene: TRBV2
CDR3 protein: CASSPTNTGELFF; CDR3 DNA: TGTGCCAGCAGCCCCACTAACACCGGGGAGCTGTTTTTT; J gene: TRBJ2-2; D gene: -; clone size: -; V gene: TRBV7-8
CDR3 protein: CASSPIAGQGYEQYF; CDR3 DNA: TGCGCCAGCAGCCCCATAGCGGGTCAGGGCTACGAGCAGTACTTC; J gene: TRBJ2-7; D gene: TRBD2; clone size: -; V gene: TRBV5-1
CDR3 protein: CAISIQSGRVSYEQYF; CDR3 DNA: TGTGCCATCAGTATACAAAGCGGGAGGGTCTCCTACGAGCAGTACTTC; J gene: TRBJ2-7; D gene: TRBD2; clone size: -; V gene: TRBV10-3
CDR3 protein: CASSGATLKQTDTQYF; CDR3 DNA: TGTGCCAGCAGCGGGGCGACACTTAAACAGACAGATACGCAGTATTTT; J gene: TRBJ2-3; D gene: -; clone size: -; V gene: TRBV14
CDR3 protein: CASSIDGQGTYQPQHF; CDR3 DNA: TGTGCCAGTAGTATAGATGGGCAGGGGACCTATCAGCCCCAGCATTTT; J gene: TRBJ1-5; D gene: -; clone size: -; V gene: TRBV19
CDR3 protein: CASGRIQGAQGANVLTF; CDR3 DNA: TGCGCCAGCGGGCGGATACAGGGGGCGCAAGGGGCCAACGTCCTGACTTTC; J gene: TRBJ2-6; D gene: TRBD1; clone size: -; V gene: TRBV5-1
CDR3 protein: CASSTTSSGSYEQYF; CDR3 DNA: TGTGCCAGTAGCACCACCTCGAGCGGCTCCTACGAGCAGTACTTC; J gene: TRBJ2-7; D gene: -; clone size: -; V gene: TRBV19
CDR3 protein: CASSNWRTSGTSYNEQFF; CDR3 DNA: TGTGCCAGCAGCAACTGGCGGACTAGCGGGACCTCCTACAATGAGCAGTTCTTC; J gene: TRBJ2-1; D gene: TRBD2; clone size: -; V gene: TRBV7-9
CDR3 protein: CASSRRRGAEAFF; CDR3 DNA: TGTGCCAGCAGCCGACGAAGGGGCGCTGAAGCTTTCTTT; J gene: TRBJ1-1; D gene: -; clone size: -; V gene: TRBV6-5
CDR3 protein: CASSLRGLGNTEAFF; CDR3 DNA: TGCGCCAGCAGCTTGAGAGGTTTAGGGAACACTGAAGCTTTCTTT; J gene: TRBJ1-1; D gene: -; clone size: -; V gene: TRBV5-1